This TCR beta chain was obtained from a study of cytomegalovirus exposure and HLA in healthy donors. Study-wide results and caveats: There were some public TCRs occurring in many donors, but most TCR sequences were rare.

The CDR3 has 13 amino acids. V shed 9 bases and J shed 8 bases, with 20 bases lying between them. Germline V gene lookup returns CDR1 MNHEY and CDR2 SVGAGI. 60 Vbeta and 13 Jbeta primers were used in PCR. Sequenced by immunoSEQ multiplex PCR; TCRdb stores in-frame clones only, minus some. The profile covers about 120,000 clones, with roughly a tenth appearing a single time and 4% to 5% taken by the ten largest. In this sample, this clone turned up a few times. The target antigen is unknown. The material sequenced was PBMCs. This chain connects TRBV6-5 to TRBJ2-7; D possibly corresponds to TRBD1 (5 bases). This TCR came from a woman aged 18-35 years in good health and CMV-seropositive. DNA of the CDR3: TGTGCCAGTCTAGATACCGACAACAGGCAGCAGTACTTC. The encoded protein is CASLDTDNRQQYF.